Described below is a single T cell receptor beta chain sequence and its context. The sample belongs to a study of shared clonotypes between healthy human individuals. Study context: Donors consisted of two women and three men between 18 and 49.

The split of CD4+ cells yielded CD45RA+ naive and CD45RA-negative memory subsets. This CDR3 is 17 amino acids long. Germline V gene sequence: CDR1 MGHRA, CDR2 YSYEKL. J was trimmed by 3 bases and V by 3 bases; bases with no gene match: 11. The table came from immunoSEQ multiplex PCR; TCRdb's copy has only in-frame clones and leaves some out. The sample has roughly 200,000 clones, approximately 70% seen once; the top ten hold less than 11%. Sequencing was done on a sample of memory CD4+ T cells sorted from blood. Noted subset: CD45RA-negative fraction. The V gene is TRBV4-1, the J gene TRBJ2-1, with 7 bases fitting TRBD2. This clonotype was obtained from a man aged 25 to 45 in good health. CDR3 in amino acids: CASSQGESAGFYNEQFF. The CDR3 DNA reads as TGCGCCAGCAGCCAGGGGGAGTCAGCGGGATTCTACAATGAGCAGTTCTTC.